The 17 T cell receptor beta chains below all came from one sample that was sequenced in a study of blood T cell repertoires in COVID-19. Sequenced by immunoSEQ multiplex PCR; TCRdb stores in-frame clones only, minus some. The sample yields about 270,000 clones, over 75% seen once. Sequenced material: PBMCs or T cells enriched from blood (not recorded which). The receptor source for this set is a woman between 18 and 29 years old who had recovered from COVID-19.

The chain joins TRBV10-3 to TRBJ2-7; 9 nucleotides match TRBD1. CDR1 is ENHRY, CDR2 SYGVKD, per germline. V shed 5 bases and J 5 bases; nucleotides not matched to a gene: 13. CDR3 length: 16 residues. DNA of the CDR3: TGTGCCATCAGTCCAAGAGGGGGACAGGGTCCCCACGAGCAGTACTTC. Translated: CAISPRGGQGPHEQYF.

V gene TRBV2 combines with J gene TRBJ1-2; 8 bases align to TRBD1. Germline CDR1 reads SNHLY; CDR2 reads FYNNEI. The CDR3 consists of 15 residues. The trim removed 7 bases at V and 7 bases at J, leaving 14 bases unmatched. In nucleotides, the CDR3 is TGTGCCAGCACTATCCTAACAGGGGGTGGGACTGGCTACACCTTC. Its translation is CASTILTGGGTGYTF.

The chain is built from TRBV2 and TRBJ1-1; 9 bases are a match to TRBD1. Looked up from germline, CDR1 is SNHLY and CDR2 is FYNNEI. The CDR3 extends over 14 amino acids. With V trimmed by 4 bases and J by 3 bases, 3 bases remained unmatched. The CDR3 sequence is CASSGDRVYTEAFF. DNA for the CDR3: TGTGCCAGCAGTGGGGACAGGGTCTACACTGAAGCTTTCTTT. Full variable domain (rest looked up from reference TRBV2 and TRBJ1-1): EPEVTQTPSHQVTQMGQEVILRCVPISNHLYFYWYRQILGQKVEFLVSFYNNEISEKSEIFDDQFSVERPDGSNFTLKIRSTKLEDSAMYFCASSGDRVYTEAFFGQGTRLTVV.

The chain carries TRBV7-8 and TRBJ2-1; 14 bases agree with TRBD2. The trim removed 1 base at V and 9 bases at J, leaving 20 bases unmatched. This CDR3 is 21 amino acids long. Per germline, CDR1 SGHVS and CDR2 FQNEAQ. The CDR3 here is CASSLGHPLLERLAGGLEQFF. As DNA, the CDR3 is TGTGCCAGCAGCTTAGGCCATCCCCTACTGGAAAGACTAGCGGGGGGGCTTGAGCAGTTCTTC.

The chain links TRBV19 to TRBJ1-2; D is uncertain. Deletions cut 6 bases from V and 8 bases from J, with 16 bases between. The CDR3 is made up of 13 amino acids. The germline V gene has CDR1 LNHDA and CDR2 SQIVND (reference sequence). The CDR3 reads CASRGPDRSGYTF. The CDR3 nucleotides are TGTGCCAGTAGGGGCCCGGATCGCTCGGGCTACACCTTC.

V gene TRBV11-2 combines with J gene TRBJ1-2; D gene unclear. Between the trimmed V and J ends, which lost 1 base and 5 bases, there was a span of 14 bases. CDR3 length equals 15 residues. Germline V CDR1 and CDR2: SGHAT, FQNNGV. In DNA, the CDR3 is TGTGCCAGCAGCTTAGGTGAAGGGAGAGGGTATGGCTACACCTTC. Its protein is CASSLGEGRGYGYTF.

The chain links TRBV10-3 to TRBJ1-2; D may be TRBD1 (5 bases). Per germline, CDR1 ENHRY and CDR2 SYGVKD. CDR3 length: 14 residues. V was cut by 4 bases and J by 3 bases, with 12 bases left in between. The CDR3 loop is CAISGTGVDYGYTF. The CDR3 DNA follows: TGTGCCATCAGTGGCACGGGGGTTGACTATGGCTACACCTTC.

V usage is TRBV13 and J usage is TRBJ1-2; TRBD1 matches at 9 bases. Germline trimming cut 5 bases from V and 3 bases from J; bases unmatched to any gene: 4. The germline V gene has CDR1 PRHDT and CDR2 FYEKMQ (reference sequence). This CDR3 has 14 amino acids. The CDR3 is CASSRTGVDYGYTF. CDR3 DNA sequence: TGTGCCAGCAGCCGGACAGGGGTCGACTATGGCTACACCTTC.

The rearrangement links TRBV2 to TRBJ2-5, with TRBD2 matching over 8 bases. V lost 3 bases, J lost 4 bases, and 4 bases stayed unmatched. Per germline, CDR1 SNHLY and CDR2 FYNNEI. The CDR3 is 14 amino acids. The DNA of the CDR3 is TGTGCCAGCAGTGACGGGGGGGCCCTAGAGACCCAGTACTTC. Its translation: CASSDGGALETQYF.

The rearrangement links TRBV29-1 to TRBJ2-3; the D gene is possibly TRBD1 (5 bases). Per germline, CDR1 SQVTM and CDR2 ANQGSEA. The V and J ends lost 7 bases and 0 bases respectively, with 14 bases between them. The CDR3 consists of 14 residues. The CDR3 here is CSAGLTASTDTQYF. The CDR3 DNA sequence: TGCAGCGCCGGGCTGACAGCTAGCACAGATACGCAGTATTTT.

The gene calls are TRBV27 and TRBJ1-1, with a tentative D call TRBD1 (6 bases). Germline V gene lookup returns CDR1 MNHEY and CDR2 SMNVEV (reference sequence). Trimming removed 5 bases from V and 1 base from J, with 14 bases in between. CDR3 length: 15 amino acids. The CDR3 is CASSPRQVENTEAFF. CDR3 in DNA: TGTGCCAGCAGTCCCCGACAGGTTGAGAACACTGAAGCTTTCTTT.

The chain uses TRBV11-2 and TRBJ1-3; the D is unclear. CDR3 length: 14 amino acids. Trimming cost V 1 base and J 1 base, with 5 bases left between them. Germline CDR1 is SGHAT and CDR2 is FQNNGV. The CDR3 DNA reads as TGTGCCAGCAGCTTAGGAGGATCTGGAAACACCATATATTTT. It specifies CASSLGGSGNTIYF.

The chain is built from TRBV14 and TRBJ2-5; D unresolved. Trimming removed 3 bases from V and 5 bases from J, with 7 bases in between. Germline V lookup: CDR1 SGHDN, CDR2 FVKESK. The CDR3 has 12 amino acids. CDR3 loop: CASSHYLETQYF. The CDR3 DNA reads TGTGCCAGCAGCCACTATCTTGAGACCCAGTACTTC.

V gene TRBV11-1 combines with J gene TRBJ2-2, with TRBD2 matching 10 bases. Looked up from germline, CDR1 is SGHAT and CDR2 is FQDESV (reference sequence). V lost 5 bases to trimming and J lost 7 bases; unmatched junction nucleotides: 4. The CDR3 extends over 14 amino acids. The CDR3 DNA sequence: TGTGCCAGCAGCCCTGGACTAGCGGACGGGGAGCTGTTTTTT. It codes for CASSPGLADGELFF. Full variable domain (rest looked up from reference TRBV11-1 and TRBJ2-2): EAEVAQSPRYKITEKSQAVAFWCDPISGHATLYWYRQILGQGPELLVQFQDESVVDDSQLPKDRFSAERLKGVDSTLKIQPAELGDSAMYLCASSPGLADGELFFGEGSRLTVL.

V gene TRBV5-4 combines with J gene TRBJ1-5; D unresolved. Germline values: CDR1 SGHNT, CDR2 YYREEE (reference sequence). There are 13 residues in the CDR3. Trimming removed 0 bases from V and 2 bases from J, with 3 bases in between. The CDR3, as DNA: TGTGCCAGCAGCTTGGCGGGCAATCAGCCCCAGCATTTT. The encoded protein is CASSLAGNQPQHF.

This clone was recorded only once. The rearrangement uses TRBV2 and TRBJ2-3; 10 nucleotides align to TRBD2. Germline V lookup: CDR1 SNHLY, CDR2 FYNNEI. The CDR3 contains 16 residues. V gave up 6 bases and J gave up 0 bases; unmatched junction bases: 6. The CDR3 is CASRLAGVGSTDTQYF. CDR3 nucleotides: TGTGCCAGCAGGCTAGCGGGGGTGGGCAGCACAGATACGCAGTATTTT.

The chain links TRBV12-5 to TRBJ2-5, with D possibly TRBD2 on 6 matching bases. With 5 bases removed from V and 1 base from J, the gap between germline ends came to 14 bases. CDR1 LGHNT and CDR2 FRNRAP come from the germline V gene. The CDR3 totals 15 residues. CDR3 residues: CASGTLRGSQETQYF. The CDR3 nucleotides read TGTGCTAGTGGTACACTACGGGGGTCCCAAGAGACCCAGTACTTC.